Listed below are T cell receptor beta chains from one sample, sequenced in a study of CD8+ T cells in alopecia areata. Using immunoSEQ multiplex PCR, the repertoire was profiled, and TCRdb retains in-frame clones only, with some absent. Of fewer than 70,000 clones detected, roughly two fifths appear once; the ten largest clones hold around 54%. The material sequenced was NKG2D-low CD8+ T cells sorted from blood. The origin of the receptors is a human donor with alopecia areata. Both conserved end residues are part of each CDR3. The D gene is left open where the match is weak. A clone size is listed for some rows: how often the clone was seen (once, few, many), or a class if it is expanded.

V gene: TRBV5-1
D gene: NA
J gene: TRBJ2-1
clone size: NA
CDR3 protein: CASSLFSPIADEQFF
CDR3 DNA: TGCGCCAGCAGCTTGTTCAGTCCCATAGCTGATGAGCAGTTCTTC

V gene: TRBV20-1
D gene: NA
J gene: TRBJ2-7
clone size: few
CDR3 protein: CSARDDYEQYF
CDR3 DNA: TGCAGTGCTAGAGATGACTACGAGCAGTACTTC

V gene: TRBV25-1
D gene: NA
J gene: TRBJ1-1
clone size: NA
CDR3 protein: CASKFGQEAFF
CDR3 DNA: TGTGCCAGCAAGTTCGGGCAGGAAGCTTTCTTT

V gene: TRBV30
D gene: NA
J gene: TRBJ1-2
clone size: NA
CDR3 protein: CAWSYSIGYTF
CDR3 DNA: TGTGCCTGGAGTTACTCAATTGGCTACACCTTC

V gene: TRBV4-3
D gene: NA
J gene: TRBJ2-7
clone size: once
CDR3 protein: CASSQGYGAYEQYF
CDR3 DNA: TGCGCCAGCAGCCAAGGTTACGGTGCCTACGAGCAGTACTTC

V gene: TRBV5-1
D gene: NA
J gene: TRBJ1-2
clone size: NA
CDR3 protein: CASSFDGTDTYGYTF
CDR3 DNA: TGCGCCAGCAGCTTCGACGGGACGGATACTTATGGCTACACCTTC

V gene: TRBV29-1
D gene: NA
J gene: TRBJ2-7
clone size: few
CDR3 protein: CSVEAGQSETYEQYF
CDR3 DNA: TGCAGCGTTGAAGCGGGACAAAGCGAAACCTACGAGCAGTACTTC

V gene: TRBV5-1
D gene: NA
J gene: TRBJ2-5
clone size: NA
CDR3 protein: CASSSGTLGGAGETQYF
CDR3 DNA: TGCGCCAGCAGCTCCGGGACACTGGGAGGCGCGGGAGAGACCCAGTACTTC

V gene: TRBV2
D gene: TRBD2
J gene: TRBJ2-5
clone size: few
CDR3 protein: CASRPSGRGETQYF
CDR3 DNA: TGTGCCAGCCGACCGAGCGGGAGGGGAGAGACCCAGTACTTC

V gene: TRBV7-2
D gene: NA
J gene: TRBJ1-3
clone size: NA
CDR3 protein: CASSQLGDNGNTIYF
CDR3 DNA: TGTGCCAGCAGCCAACTAGGGGACAATGGAAACACCATATATTTT

V gene: TRBV2
D gene: NA
J gene: TRBJ2-7
clone size: NA
CDR3 protein: CASSPNYEQYF
CDR3 DNA: TGTGCCAGCAGTCCCAACTACGAGCAGTACTTC

V gene: TRBV4-2
D gene: NA
J gene: TRBJ1-5
clone size: NA
CDR3 protein: CASSQEGAYQPQHF
CDR3 DNA: TGTGCCAGCAGCCAAGAAGGGGCCTATCAGCCCCAGCATTTT